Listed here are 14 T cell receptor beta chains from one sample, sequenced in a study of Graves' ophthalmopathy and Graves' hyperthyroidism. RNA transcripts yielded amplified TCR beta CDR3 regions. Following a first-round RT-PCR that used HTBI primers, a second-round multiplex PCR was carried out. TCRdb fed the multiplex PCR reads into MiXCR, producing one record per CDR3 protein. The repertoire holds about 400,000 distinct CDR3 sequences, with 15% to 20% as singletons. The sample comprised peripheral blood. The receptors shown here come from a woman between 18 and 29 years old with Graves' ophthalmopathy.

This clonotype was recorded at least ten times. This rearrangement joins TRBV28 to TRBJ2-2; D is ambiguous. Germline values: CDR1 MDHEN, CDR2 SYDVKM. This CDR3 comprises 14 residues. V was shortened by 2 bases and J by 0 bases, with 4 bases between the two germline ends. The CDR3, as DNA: TGTGCCAGCAGTTTAAGGCCGAACACCGGGGAGCTGTTTTTT. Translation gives CASSLRPNTGELFF.

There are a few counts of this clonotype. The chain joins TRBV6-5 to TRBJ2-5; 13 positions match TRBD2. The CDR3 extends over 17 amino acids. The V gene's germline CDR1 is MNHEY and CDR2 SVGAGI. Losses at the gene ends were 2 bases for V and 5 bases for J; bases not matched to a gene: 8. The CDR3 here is CASSYRTSGSSSETQYF. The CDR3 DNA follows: TGTGCCAGCAGTTACCGGACTAGCGGGAGTTCGAGCGAGACCCAGTACTTC.

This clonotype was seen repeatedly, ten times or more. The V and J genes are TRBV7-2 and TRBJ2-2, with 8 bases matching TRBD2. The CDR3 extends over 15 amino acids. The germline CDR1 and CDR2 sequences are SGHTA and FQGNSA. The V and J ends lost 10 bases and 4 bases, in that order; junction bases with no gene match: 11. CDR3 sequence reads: CANAGGAGSTGELFF. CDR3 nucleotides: TGTGCCAATGCGGGGGGCGCGGGGAGCACCGGGGAGCTGTTTTTT.

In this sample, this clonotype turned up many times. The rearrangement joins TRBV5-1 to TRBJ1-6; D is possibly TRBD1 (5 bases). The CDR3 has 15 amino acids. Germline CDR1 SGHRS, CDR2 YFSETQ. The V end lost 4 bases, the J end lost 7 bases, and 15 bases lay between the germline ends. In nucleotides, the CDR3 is TGCGCCAGCAGCCCCGGTGGGGGGGACAATTCACCCCTCCACTTT. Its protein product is CASSPGGGDNSPLHF. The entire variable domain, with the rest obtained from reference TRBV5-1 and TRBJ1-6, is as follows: KAGVTQTPRYLIKTRGQQVTLSCSPISGHRSVSWYQQTPGQGLQFLFEYFSETQRNKGNFPGRFSGRQFSNSRSEMNVSTLELGDSALYLCASSPGGGDNSPLHFGNGTRLTVT.

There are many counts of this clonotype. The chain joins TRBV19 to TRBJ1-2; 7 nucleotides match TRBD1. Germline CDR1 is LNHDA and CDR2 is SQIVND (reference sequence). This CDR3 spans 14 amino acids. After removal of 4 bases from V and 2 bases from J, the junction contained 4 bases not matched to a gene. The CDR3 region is CASSTRQGNYGYTF. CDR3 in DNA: TGTGCCAGTAGTACCCGACAGGGAAACTATGGCTACACCTTC.

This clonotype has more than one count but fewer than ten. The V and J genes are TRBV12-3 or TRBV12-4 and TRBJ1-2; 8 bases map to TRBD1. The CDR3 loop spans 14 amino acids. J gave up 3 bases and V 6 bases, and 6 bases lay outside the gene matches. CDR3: CASRKDREDYGYTF. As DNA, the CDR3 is TGTGCCAGCAGGAAGGACAGGGAGGACTATGGCTACACCTTC.

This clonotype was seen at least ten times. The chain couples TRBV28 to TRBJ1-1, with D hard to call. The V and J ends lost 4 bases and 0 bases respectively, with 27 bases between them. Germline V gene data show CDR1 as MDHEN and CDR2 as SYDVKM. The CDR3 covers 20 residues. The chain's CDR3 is CASSSSFPFGGPSMNTEAFF. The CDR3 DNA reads TGTGCCAGCAGTTCATCATTTCCGTTTGGTGGACCGAGTATGAACACTGAAGCTTTCTTT.

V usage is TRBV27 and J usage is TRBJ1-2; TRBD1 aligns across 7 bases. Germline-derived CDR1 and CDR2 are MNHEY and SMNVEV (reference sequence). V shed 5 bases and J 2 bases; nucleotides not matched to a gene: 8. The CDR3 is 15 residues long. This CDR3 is CASSTSWDRNYGYTF. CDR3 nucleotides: TGTGCCAGCAGTACCTCCTGGGACAGAAACTATGGCTACACCTTC.

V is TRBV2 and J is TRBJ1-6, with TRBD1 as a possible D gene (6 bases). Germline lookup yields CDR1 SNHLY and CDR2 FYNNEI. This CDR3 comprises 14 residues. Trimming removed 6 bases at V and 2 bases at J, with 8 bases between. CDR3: CASRAGAYNSPLHF. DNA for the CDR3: TGTGCCAGCAGAGCAGGGGCCTATAATTCACCCCTCCACTTT.

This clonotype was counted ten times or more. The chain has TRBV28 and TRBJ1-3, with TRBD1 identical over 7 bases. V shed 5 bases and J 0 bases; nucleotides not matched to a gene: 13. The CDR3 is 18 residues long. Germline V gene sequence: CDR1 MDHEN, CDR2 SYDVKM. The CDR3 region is CASSQGRGRTLSGNTIYF. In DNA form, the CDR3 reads TGTGCCAGCAGTCAGGGTAGGGGGCGAACTCTCTCTGGAAACACCATATATTTT.

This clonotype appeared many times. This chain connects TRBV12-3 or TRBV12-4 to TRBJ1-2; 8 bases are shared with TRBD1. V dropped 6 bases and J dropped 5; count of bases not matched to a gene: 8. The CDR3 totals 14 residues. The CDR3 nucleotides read TGTGCCAGCAGACCTCAGGACAGGGAATATGGCTACACCTTC. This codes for CASRPQDREYGYTF.

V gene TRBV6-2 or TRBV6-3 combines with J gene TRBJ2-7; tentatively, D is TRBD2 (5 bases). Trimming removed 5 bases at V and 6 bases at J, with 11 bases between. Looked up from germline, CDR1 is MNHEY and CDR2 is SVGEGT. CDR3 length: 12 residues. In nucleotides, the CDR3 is TGTGCCAGCAGTCGGGAAATTCGCGAGCAGTACTTC. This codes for CASSREIREQYF.

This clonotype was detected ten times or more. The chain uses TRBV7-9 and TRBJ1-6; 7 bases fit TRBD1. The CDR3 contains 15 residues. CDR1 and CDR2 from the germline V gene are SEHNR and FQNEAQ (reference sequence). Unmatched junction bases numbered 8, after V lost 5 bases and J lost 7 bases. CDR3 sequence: CASSLGGAKNSPLHF. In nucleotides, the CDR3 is TGTGCCAGCAGCCTAGGGGGCGCGAAGAATTCACCCCTCCACTTT.

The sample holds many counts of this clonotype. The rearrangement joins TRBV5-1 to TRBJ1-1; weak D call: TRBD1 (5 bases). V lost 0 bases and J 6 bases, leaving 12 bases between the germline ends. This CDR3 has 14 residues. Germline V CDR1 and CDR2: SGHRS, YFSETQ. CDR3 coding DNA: TGCGCCAGCAGCTTGGTGGGGGGGTGGCCTGAAGCTTTCTTT. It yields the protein CASSLVGGWPEAFF.